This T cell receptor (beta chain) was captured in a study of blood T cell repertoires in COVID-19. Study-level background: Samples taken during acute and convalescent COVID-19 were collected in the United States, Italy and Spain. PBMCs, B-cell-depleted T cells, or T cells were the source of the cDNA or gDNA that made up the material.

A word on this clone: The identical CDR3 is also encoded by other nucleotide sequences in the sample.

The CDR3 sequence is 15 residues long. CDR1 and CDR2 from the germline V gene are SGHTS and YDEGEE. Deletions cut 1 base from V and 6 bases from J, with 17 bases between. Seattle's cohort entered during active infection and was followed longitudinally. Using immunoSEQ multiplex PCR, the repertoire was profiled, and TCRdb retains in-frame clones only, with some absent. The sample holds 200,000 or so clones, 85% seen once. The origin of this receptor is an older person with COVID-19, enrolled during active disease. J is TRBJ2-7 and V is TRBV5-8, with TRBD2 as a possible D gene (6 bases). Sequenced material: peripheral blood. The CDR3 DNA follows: TGTGCCAGCAGCTTGTGGGTAGCGGCGGAAATCGAGCAGTACTTC. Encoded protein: CASSLWVAAEIEQYF.